This T cell receptor beta chain originates from a study of blood T cell repertoires in COVID-19. Study overall: Whether acute or convalescent, the COVID-19 samples came from the United States, Italy and Spain. Sample material is recorded as cDNA or gDNA derived from T cells, B-cell-depleted T cells, or PBMCs.

CDR3 size: 16 residues. The germline V gene has CDR1 SGHNT and CDR2 YYREEE (reference sequence). V was clipped by 4 bases and J by 9 bases; unmatched bases: 9. Per the study methods: Nucleated cell number was recorded as an estimate derived from reference gene primer amplification. Clones were read by immunoSEQ multiplex PCR, and TCRdb kept only the in-frame ones, dropping some. The V and J calls and clone size are taken from that table; D and trimming were inferred from the DNA. The data contain 150,000 to 200,000 clones, around four fifths of them seen just once; the ten biggest clones take up roughly a fifth. This clone was observed once.

This sequence was found in an elderly woman with acute or convalescent COVID-19. The genes are TRBV5-4 and TRBJ2-1, with 14 positions matching TRBD2. The sample comprised peripheral blood. The CDR3: CASSARLAGGPSEQFF. The CDR3 DNA is TGTGCCAGCAGCGCGCGACTAGCGGGGGGGCCCAGTGAGCAGTTCTTC.